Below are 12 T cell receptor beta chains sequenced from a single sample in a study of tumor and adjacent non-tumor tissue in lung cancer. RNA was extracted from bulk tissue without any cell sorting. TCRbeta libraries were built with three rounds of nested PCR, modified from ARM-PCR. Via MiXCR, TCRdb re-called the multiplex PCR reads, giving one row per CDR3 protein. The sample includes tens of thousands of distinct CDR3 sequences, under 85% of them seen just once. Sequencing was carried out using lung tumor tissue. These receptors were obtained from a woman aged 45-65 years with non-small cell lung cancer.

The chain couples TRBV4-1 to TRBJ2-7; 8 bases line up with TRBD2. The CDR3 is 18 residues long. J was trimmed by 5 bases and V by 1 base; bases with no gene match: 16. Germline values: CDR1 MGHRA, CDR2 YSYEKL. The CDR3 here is CASSQVVLELTGGNEQYF. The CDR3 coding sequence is TGCGCCAGCAGCCAAGTAGTTTTGGAACTAACGGGAGGGAACGAGCAGTACTTC.

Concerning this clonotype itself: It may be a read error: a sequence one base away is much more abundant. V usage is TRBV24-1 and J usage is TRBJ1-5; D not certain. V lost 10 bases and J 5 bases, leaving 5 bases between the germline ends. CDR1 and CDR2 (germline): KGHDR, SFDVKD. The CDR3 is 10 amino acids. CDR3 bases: TGTGCCACTGATGATCAGCCCCAGCATTTT. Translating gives CATDDQPQHF.

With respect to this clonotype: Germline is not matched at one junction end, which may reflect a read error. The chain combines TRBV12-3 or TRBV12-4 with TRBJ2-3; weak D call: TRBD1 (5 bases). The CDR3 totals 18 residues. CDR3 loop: CTSSSRDLALWGADTQYF. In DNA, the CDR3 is TGTACCAGCAGTTCGAGAGATCTGGCCCTGTGGGGCGCAGATACGCAGTATTTT.

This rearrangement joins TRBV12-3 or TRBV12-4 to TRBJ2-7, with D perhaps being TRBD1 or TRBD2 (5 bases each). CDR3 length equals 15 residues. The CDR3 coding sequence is TGTGCCAGCAGTTTGAGGGGCGAGAGTTCCTACGAGAAGTACGTC. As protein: CASSLRGESSYEKYV.

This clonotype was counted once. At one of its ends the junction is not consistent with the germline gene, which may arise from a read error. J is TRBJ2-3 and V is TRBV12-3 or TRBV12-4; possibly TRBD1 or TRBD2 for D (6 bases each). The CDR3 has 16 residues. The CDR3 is CASSPLRGACTDTQYF. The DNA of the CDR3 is TGTGCCAGCAGTCCCCTTAGGGGGGCTTGCACAGACACGCAGTATTTT.

The chain's CDR3 is CASSQGSGHPQETQYF. The DNA of the CDR3 is TGTGCCAGCAGTCAGGGCTCGGGACACCCACAGGAGACCCAGTACTTC. The chain recombines TRBV12-3 or TRBV12-4 with TRBJ2-5, with D perhaps matching TRBD1 (6 bases). This CDR3 region has 16 residues. The V gene lost 5 bases and the J gene lost 5 bases, with 21 bases spanning the gap.

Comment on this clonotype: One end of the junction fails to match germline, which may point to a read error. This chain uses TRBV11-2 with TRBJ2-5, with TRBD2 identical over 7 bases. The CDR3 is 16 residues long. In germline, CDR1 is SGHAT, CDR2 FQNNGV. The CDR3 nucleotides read TGTGCCATCAGCCTCAGAATCGGGACTAACCTGGAGACCCAGTACTTC. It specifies CAISLRIGTNLETQYF. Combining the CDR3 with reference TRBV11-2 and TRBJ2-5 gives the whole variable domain EAGVAQSPRYKIIEKRQSVAFWCNPISGHATLYWYQQILGQGPKLLIQFQNNGVVDDSQLPKDRFSAERLKGVDSTLKIQPAKLEDSAVYLCAISLRIGTNLETQYFGPGTRLLVL.

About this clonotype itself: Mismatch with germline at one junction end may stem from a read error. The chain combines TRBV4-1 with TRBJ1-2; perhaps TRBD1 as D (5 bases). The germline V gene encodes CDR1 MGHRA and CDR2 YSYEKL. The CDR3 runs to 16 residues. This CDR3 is CVSSQVWLSGTCGYTF. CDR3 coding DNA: TGCGTCAGCAGCCAAGTGTGGCTCTCAGGGACCTGTGGCTACACCTTC.

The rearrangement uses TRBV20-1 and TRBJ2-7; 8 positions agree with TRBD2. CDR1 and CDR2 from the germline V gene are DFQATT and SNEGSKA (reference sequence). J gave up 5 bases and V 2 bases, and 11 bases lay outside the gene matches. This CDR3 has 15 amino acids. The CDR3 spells CSARRSSGSLNEQYF. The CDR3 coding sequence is TGCAGTGCTAGAAGGTCCAGCGGGAGTCTGAACGAGCAGTACTTC.

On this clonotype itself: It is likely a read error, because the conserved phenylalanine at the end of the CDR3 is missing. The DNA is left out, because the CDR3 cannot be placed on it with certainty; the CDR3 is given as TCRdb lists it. This CDR3 is CSVEGEEGGSYNEHFL. The rearrangement joins TRBV29-1 to TRBJ2-1; the listed D gene, TRBD1, was not tested against the DNA. The CDR3 region is 16 residues in length, termini included. Per germline, CDR1 SQVTM and CDR2 ANQGSEA.

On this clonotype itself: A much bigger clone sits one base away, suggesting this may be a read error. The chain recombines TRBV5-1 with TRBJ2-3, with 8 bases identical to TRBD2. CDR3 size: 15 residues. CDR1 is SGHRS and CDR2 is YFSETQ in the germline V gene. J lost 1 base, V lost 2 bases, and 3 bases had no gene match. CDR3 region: CASSFTGGGTDTQYF. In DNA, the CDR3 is TGCGCCAGCAGCTTCACGGGGGGGGGCACAGATACGCAGTATTTT.

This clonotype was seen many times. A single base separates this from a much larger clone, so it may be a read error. CDR3 DNA: TGTGCCGGCAGCTTAGAGAACGGGGGGGCCCAGCATTTT. This gives the protein CAGSLENGGAQHF. The rearrangement joins TRBV11-2 to TRBJ1-5, with a tentative D call TRBD1 (5 bases). Germline CDR1 reads SGHAT; CDR2 reads FQNNGV. The CDR3 spans 13 residues.